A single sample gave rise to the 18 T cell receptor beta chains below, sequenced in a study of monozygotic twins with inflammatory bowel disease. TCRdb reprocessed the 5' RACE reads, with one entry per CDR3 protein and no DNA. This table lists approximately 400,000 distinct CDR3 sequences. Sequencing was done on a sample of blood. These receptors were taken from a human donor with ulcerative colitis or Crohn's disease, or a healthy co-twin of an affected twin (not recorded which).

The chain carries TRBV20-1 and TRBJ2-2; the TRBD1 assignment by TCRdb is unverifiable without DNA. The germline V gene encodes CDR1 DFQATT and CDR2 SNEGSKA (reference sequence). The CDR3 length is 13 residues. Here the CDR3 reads CSASTTGSGELFF.

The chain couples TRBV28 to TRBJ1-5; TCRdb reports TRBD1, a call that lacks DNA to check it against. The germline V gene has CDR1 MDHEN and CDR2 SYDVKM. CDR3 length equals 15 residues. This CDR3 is CASSLGPRLNQPQHF.

CDR3 protein: CASSPGTGGEINGYTF. The V and J genes are TRBV18 and TRBJ1-2; the D call of TRBD1 rests on TCRdb alone, since no DNA is present to check it. The CDR3 is 16 residues long. In germline, CDR1 is KGHSH, CDR2 LQKENI.

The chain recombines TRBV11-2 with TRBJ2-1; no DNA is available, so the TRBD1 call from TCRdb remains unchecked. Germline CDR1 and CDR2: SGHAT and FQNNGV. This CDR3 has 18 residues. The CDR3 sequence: CASSSGVGQKRRYNEQFF.

The CDR3 is CASSPGHLGNTEAFF. The V gene is TRBV7-3, the J gene TRBJ1-1; without DNA, the TCRdb call of TRBD1 cannot be checked. This CDR3 spans 15 amino acids. Germline V gene sequence: CDR1 SGHTA, CDR2 FQGTGA.

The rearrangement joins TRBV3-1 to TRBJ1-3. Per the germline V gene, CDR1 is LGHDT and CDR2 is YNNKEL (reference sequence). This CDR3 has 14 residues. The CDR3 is CASSDQISGNTIYF. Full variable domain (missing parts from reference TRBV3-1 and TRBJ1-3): DTAVSQTPKYLVTQMGNDKSIKCEQNLGHDTMYWYKQDSKKFLKIMFSYNNKELIINETVPNRFSPKSPDKAHLNLHINSLELGDSAVYFCASSDQISGNTIYFGEGSWLTVV.

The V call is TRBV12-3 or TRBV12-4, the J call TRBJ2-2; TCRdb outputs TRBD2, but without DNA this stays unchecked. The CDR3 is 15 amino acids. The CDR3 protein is CASSEGTRLTGELFF.

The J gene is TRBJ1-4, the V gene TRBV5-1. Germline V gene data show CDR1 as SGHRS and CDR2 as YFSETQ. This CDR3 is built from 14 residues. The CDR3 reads CASSLESLNEKLFF.

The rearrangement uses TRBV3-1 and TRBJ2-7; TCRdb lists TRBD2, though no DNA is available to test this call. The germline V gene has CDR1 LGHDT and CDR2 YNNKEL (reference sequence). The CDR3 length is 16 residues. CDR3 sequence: CASSRLPSGRAEEQYF.

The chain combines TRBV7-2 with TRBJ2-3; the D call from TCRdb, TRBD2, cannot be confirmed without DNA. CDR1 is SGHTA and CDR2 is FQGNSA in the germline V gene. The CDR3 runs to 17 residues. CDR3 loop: CASRKTAGGPGTDTQYF.

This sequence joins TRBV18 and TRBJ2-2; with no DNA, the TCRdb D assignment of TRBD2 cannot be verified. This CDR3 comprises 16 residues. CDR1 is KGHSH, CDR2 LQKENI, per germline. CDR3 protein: CASSPGRQPNTGELFF.

CDR3 region: CASSLGTGYNSPLHF. V usage is TRBV7-2 and J usage is TRBJ1-6; lacking DNA, the TRBD1 call made by TCRdb goes unchecked. The CDR3 runs to 15 residues. Germline V gene sequence: CDR1 SGHTA, CDR2 FQGNSA.

The CDR3 loop reads CATSRGAPGRPNQPQHF. This rearrangement joins TRBV15 to TRBJ1-5; the D gene TCRdb calls, TRBD1, cannot be checked with no DNA. The CDR3 is 17 amino acids. Germline lookup yields CDR1 LNHNV and CDR2 YYDKDF (reference sequence).

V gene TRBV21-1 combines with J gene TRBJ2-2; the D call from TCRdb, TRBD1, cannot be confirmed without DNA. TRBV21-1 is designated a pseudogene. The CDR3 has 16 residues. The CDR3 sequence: CASIQPGKANTGELFF.

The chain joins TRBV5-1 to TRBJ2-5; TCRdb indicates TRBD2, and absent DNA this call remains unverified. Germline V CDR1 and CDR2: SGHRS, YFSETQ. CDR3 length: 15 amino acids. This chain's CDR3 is CASSAQTSRAETQYF.

The CDR3 region is CATRTTGFRTEAFF. V and J are TRBV19 and TRBJ1-1; TCRdb's assignment of TRBD1 cannot be checked, as there is no DNA. Germline V gene lookup returns CDR1 LNHDA and CDR2 SQIVND (reference sequence). This CDR3 contains 14 residues.

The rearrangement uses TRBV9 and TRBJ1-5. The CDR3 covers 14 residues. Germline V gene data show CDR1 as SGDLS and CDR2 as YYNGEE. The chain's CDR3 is CASSVEAFGQPQHF.

The CDR3: CASSFARDFQPQHF. The chain recombines TRBV7-8 with TRBJ1-5. Germline V CDR1 and CDR2: SGHVS, FQNEAQ. The CDR3 has 14 amino acids.